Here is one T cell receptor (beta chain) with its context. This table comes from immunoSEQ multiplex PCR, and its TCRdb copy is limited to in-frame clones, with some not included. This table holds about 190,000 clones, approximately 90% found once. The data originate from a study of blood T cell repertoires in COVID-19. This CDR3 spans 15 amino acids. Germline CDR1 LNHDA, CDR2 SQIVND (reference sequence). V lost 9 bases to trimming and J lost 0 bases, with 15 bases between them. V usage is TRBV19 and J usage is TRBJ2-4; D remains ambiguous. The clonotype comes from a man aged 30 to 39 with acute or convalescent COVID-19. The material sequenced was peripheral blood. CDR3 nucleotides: TGTGCCAGCGCCCCGGCGGTCATAGCCAAAAACATTCAGTACTTC. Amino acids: CASAPAVIAKNIQYF.